These 19 T cell receptor beta chains were all obtained from the same sample, sequenced in a study of response to subunit inactivated influenza vaccine. Each CDR3 protein gets one entry after TCRdb re-called the RT-PCR reads with MiXCR. Of 610,000 or so distinct CDR3 sequences in the sample, 12% to 15% are singletons; the top ten hold over 8.5%. Sequencing was performed on PBMCs from blood, taken 12 days after vaccination. The origin of the receptors is a man aged 50 to 59 who received an inactivated influenza vaccine.

This clonotype was recorded many times. V and J are TRBV11-2 and TRBJ2-7; TRBD2 agrees at 7 bases. From germline, CDR1 is SGHAT and CDR2 FQNNGV. The trim removed 4 bases at V and 2 bases at J, leaving 5 bases unmatched. The CDR3 is 14 amino acids. The chain's CDR3 is CASSSVRGAYEQYF. The CDR3 nucleotides are TGTGCCAGCAGCTCGGTCCGGGGGGCCTACGAGCAGTACTTC.

This clonotype came up a few times. The chain has TRBV20-1 and TRBJ2-3, with 10 bases lining up with TRBD1. V lost 2 bases to trimming and J lost 10 bases; unmatched junction nucleotides: 12. CDR1 and CDR2 from the germline V gene are DFQATT and SNEGSKA (reference sequence). The CDR3 consists of 15 residues. As DNA, the CDR3 is TGCAGTGCTAGATCCCCGGCCGGGACAGGGGACGCGCAGTATTTT. Protein: CSARSPAGTGDAQYF.

The V call is TRBV6-2 or TRBV6-3, the J call TRBJ2-3; D is undetermined. V lost 3 bases and J lost 3, with 10 bases in between. This CDR3 has 14 residues. Germline values: CDR1 MNHEY, CDR2 SVGEGT. CDR3 residues: CASSYGQLTDTQYF. The CDR3 nucleotides are TGTGCCAGCAGTTATGGCCAGCTAACAGATACGCAGTATTTT.

The rearrangement links TRBV3-1 to TRBJ2-3; 7 nucleotides line up with TRBD2. The V segment lost 3 bases and the J segment 4 bases; nucleotides outside the gene matches: 10. CDR3 length: 16 amino acids. Germline CDR1 reads LGHDT; CDR2 reads YNNKEL (reference sequence). CDR3 DNA: TGTGCCAGCAGCCAGGAAGCGGGAATGGGCGCAGATACGCAGTATTTT. Translated: CASSQEAGMGADTQYF.

In this sample, this clonotype turned up a few times. The chain combines TRBV20-1 with TRBJ2-3; 12 positions match TRBD2. Trimming cost V 3 bases and J 3 bases; bases outside gene matches: 4. This CDR3 has 15 residues. Germline V gives CDR1 DFQATT, CDR2 SNEGSKA (reference sequence). In DNA form, the CDR3 reads TGCAGTGCTAGCAAGACTAGCGGGGGAACAGATACGCAGTATTTT. Translation: CSASKTSGGTDTQYF.

This clonotype was found a few times. V gene TRBV12-3 or TRBV12-4 combines with J gene TRBJ2-2, with D unresolved. Trimming cost V 1 base and J 7 bases, with 10 bases left between them. The CDR3 contains 14 residues. CDR3 sequence (DNA): TGTGCCAGCAGTTTAGGGTCTATCCTCGGGGAGCTGTTTTTT. It translates to CASSLGSILGELFF.

In this sample, this clonotype turned up a few times. The CDR3, as DNA: TGCAGTGCTACACCCTTCGCGGGGCGGCCTAGCACAGATACGCAGTATTTT. Residues: CSATPFAGRPSTDTQYF. V usage is TRBV20-1 and J usage is TRBJ2-3, with D perhaps TRBD2 (6 bases). V lost 4 bases and J 0 bases, leaving 20 bases between the germline ends. Germline V lookup: CDR1 DFQATT, CDR2 SNEGSKA (reference sequence). This CDR3 comprises 17 residues.

The V and J genes are TRBV7-9 and TRBJ2-1; 8 nucleotides align to TRBD2. This CDR3 region has 15 residues. V shed 5 bases and J 3 bases; nucleotides not matched to a gene: 6. Germline CDR1 is SEHNR and CDR2 is FQNEAQ (reference sequence). The CDR3 protein is CASSVTTSVYNEQFF. In DNA, the CDR3 is TGTGCCAGCAGCGTGACGACTAGCGTCTACAATGAGCAGTTCTTC. The complete variable domain, with remaining parts taken from reference TRBV7-9 and TRBJ2-1, reads DTGVSQNPRHKITKRGQNVTFRCDPISEHNRLYWYRQTLGQGPEFLTYFQNEAQLEKSRLLSDRFSAERPKGSFSTLEIQRTEQGDSAMYLCASSVTTSVYNEQFFGPGTRLTVL.

This clonotype was counted only a few times. The gene calls are TRBV27 and TRBJ2-3; the D gene is possibly TRBD1 (5 bases). V lost 0 bases to trimming and J lost 1 base, with 8 bases between them. The germline V gene encodes CDR1 MNHEY and CDR2 SMNVEV (reference sequence). CDR3 length: 15 residues. In nucleotides, the CDR3 is TGTGCCAGCAGTTTATCTATCAGGGGCACAGATACGCAGTATTTT. Translation gives CASSLSIRGTDTQYF.

The V call is TRBV4-1, the J call TRBJ2-6; weak D call: TRBD2 (5 bases). The V end lost 6 bases, the J end lost 2 bases, and 8 bases lay between the germline ends. Germline assignment: CDR1 MGHRA and CDR2 YSYEKL. This CDR3 region has 14 residues. The chain's CDR3 is CASSRGTGANVLTF. The CDR3 DNA reads TGCGCCAGCAGTCGAGGGACTGGGGCCAACGTCCTGACTTTC.

Only a few counts were recorded for this clonotype. V gene TRBV5-1 combines with J gene TRBJ2-5, with D possibly called TRBD1 or TRBD2 (6 bases each). This CDR3 has 14 residues. The germline V gene has CDR1 SGHRS and CDR2 YFSETQ. V lost 5 bases and J lost 3, with 14 bases in between. CDR3 loop: CASSRTGRKETQYF. The CDR3 nucleotides read TGCGCCAGCAGTCGCACAGGGAGGAAAGAGACCCAGTACTTC.

Points on this clonotype: The germline gene is not matched at one end of the junction; a read error may be the cause. Here the CDR3 reads CSVSGSSGNAIYF. CDR3 DNA: TGCAGCGTTTCGGGAAGCTCTGGAAACGCCATATATTTT. The chain is built from TRBV29-1 and TRBJ1-3; D remains ambiguous. Germline V gives CDR1 SQVTM, CDR2 ANQGSEA. The CDR3 is 13 amino acids.

The chain has TRBV21-1 and TRBJ1-4; the table calls TRBD1, which could not be checked here. TRBV21-1 is termed a pseudogene. This CDR3 is 13 amino acids long. In nucleotides, the CDR3 is TGTGCCAGGGCGGGGGTGCTTGGTGAAAAACTGTTTTTT. Translation: CARAGVLGEKLFF.

This clonotype was recorded a few times. The chain's CDR3 is CASSTGTPEGETQYF. Written as DNA, the CDR3 is TGTGCCAGCAGTACCGGGACCCCCGAGGGGGAGACCCAGTACTTC. The genes are TRBV12-3 or TRBV12-4 and TRBJ2-5; D is perhaps TRBD1 or TRBD2 (5 bases each). Trimming removed 5 bases from V and 5 bases from J, with 18 bases in between. This CDR3 has 15 amino acids.

The V call is TRBV21-1, the J call TRBJ2-2; the tabulated D call, TRBD1, remains unverified against the DNA. TRBV21-1 is a known pseudogene. The CDR3 covers 15 residues. CDR3 region: CARADKIYSTGELFF. The CDR3 DNA reads as TGTGCCAGAGCGGACAAAATTTATAGCACCGGGGAGCTGTTTTTT.

The genes are TRBV7-2 and TRBJ1-1; D is unresolved. Trimming removed 5 bases at V and 3 bases at J, with 16 bases between. Germline loops: CDR1 SGHTA, CDR2 FQGNSA. The CDR3 spans 15 residues. CDR3 in DNA: TGTGCCAGCAGCCGGGGTGGGCTTAGGGACACTGAAGCTTTCTTT. Its translation is CASSRGGLRDTEAFF.

This clonotype appeared a few times. This rearrangement joins TRBV25-1 to TRBJ1-5; 8 bases fit TRBD1. The junction had 9 bases not matched to a gene; V was cut back by 5 bases and J by 0 bases. The CDR3 contains 17 residues. Germline CDR1 and CDR2: MGHDK and SYGVNS. In DNA, the CDR3 is TGTGCCAGCAGTAAACCGGGGACAGGTCTTAGCAATCAGCCCCAGCATTTT. Its protein is CASSKPGTGLSNQPQHF. The full variable domain, in which reference TRBV25-1 and TRBJ1-5 provide the parts outside the CDR3, is EADIYQTPRYLVIGTGKKITLECSQTMGHDKMYWYQQDPGMELHLIHYSYGVNSTEKGDLSSESTVSRIRTEHFPLTLESARPSHTSQYLCASSKPGTGLSNQPQHFGDGTRLSIL.

In this sample, this clonotype turned up many times. This chain joins TRBV5-1 and TRBJ1-3; D remains ambiguous. Germline V CDR1 and CDR2: SGHRS, YFSETQ. Trimming removed 2 bases from V and 0 bases from J, with 6 bases in between. The CDR3 is 14 residues long. CDR3 loop: CASSFDDSGNTIYF. For the CDR3, the DNA is TGCGCCAGCAGCTTCGACGACTCTGGAAACACCATATATTTT.

The chain joins TRBV4-3 to TRBJ2-1; 9 positions match TRBD1. This CDR3 spans 16 amino acids. V was pared by 1 base and J by 7 bases, with 8 bases of the junction left unmatched. The germline V gene has CDR1 LGHNA and CDR2 YSLEER. DNA for the CDR3: TGCGCCAGCAGCCAAGGTGTTGACAGGGGGTGGAATGAGCAGTTCTTC. Translating it yields CASSQGVDRGWNEQFF.